The subject of this entry is one T cell receptor (beta chain). This entry comes from a study of blood T cell repertoires in COVID-19. Study background: Donors in the United States, Italy and Spain gave samples during acute or convalescent COVID-19. In each case, the material was cDNA or gDNA derived from T cells, B-cell-depleted T cells, or PBMCs.

Study processing details: Estimation of nucleated cell counts was performed using reference gene primer amplification. The assay was immunoSEQ multiplex PCR, and TCRdb's table has in-frame clones only and misses some. That table furnishes V, J and clone size, whereas the DNA furnished D and trimming. The sample records roughly 260,000 clones, 86% being singletons. The CDR3 extends over 20 amino acids. V was clipped by 5 bases and J by 2 bases; unmatched bases: 14. Germline V gives CDR1 SGHVS, CDR2 FQNEAQ. This receptor was obtained from a man aged 35 to 55 who had recovered from COVID-19. The sequenced material came from peripheral blood. The chain couples TRBV7-8 to TRBJ1-6, with 11 bases fitting TRBD1. CDR3 loop: CASSPTRGQGGLTYNSPLHF. CDR3 nucleotides: TGTGCCAGCAGCCCCACTCGGGGACAGGGGGGTTTGACCTATAATTCACCCCTCCACTTT.